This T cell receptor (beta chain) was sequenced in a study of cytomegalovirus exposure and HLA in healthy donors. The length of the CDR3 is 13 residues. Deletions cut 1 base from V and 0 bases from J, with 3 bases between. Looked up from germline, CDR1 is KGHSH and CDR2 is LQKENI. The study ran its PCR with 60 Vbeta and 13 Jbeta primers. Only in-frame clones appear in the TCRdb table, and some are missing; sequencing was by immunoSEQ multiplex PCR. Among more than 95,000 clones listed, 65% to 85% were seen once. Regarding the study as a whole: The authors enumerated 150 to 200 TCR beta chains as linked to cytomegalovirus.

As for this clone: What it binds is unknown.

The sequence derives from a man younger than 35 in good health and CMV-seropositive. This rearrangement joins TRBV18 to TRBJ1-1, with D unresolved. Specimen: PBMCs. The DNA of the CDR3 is TGTGCCAGCTCACCACGAGTGAACACTGAAGCTTTCTTT. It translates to CASSPRVNTEAFF.